This T cell receptor beta chain was obtained from a study of shared clonotypes between healthy human individuals. The genomic DNA of each subset was split evenly across several immunoSEQ plates. Libraries were prepared by immunoSEQ multiplex PCR; TCRdb keeps only in-frame clonotypes and omits some of them. The sample has fewer than 2.5 million clones, 93% seen once. V was pared by 3 bases and J by 7 bases, with 15 bases between. CDR3 length: 14 residues. Per germline, CDR1 LGHNA and CDR2 YSLEER. Investigators divided CD4+ cells into CD45RA+ naive and CD45RA-negative memory subsets. The receptor comes from a man aged 18 to 30 in good health. Some clones in this sample may be carry-over from other donors' samples. Material: naive CD4+ T cells from PBMCs. Subset indicated: CD45RA+ positively selected. The V and J genes are TRBV4-3 and TRBJ1-2, with a possible D match to TRBD1 (6 bases). CDR3 region: CASSQDRYTIGYTF. The CDR3 nucleotides are TGCGCCAGCAGCCAGGACAGATACACTATTGGCTACACCTTC.